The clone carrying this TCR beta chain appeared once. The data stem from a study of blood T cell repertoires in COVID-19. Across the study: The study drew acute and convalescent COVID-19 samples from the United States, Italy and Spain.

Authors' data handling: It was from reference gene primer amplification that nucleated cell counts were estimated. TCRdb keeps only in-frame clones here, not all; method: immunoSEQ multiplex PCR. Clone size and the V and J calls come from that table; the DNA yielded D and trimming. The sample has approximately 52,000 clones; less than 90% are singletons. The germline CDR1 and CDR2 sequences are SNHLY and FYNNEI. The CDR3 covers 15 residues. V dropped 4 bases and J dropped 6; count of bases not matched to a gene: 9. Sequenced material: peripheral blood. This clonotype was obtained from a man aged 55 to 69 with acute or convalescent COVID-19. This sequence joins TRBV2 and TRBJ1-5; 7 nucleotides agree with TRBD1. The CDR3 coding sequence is TGTGCCAGCAGTGCAGGGGGAAGGGGAAGTCAGCCCCAGCATTTT. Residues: CASSAGGRGSQPQHF.